This T cell receptor beta chain was captured by sequencing in a study of T-cell reconstitution after alpha-beta-depleted transplantation in children. Regarding the study as a whole: Several hundred expanded graft clones reportedly gave rise to the alpha-beta T cells present about two months after transplant. A year post-transplant, T-cell counts and diversity derived mostly from newly produced T cells. Elevated TCRbeta diversity at day 60 was traced, in some patients, to surviving recipient T cells and thymic progenitors.

With 0 bases clipped from V and 3 bases from J, the junction kept 4 bases outside the gene matches. Germline V gene sequence: CDR1 SGHNT, CDR2 YENEEA. The CDR3 has 15 residues. Unique molecular identifiers were used in preparing the TCRbeta library. Each CDR3 protein is one row after TCRdb ran MiXCR on the PCR reads. The table lists about 580,000 distinct CDR3 sequences, about 21% of them singletons, with 12% to 15% in the top ten. A note on this clonotype: Its antigen is undetermined.

The V gene is TRBV11-3, the J gene TRBJ2-5; the match to TRBD2 covers 7 bases. The sequence was collected from a boy younger than two who had a stem cell transplant for acute myeloid leukemia, so the T cells may come from the graft donor. The sequences come from PBMCs, mostly from graft donor cells, collected 360 days after TCRalphabeta/CD19-depleted stem cell transplant. CDR3: CASSLESGREETQYF. For the CDR3, the DNA is TGTGCCAGCAGCTTAGAGTCGGGGAGGGAAGAGACCCAGTACTTC.